The following is a TCR beta chain sequence with its context. V dropped 10 bases and J dropped 1 base, with 5 bases sitting between them. Germline CDR1 is ENHRY and CDR2 is SYGVKD. The CDR3 runs to 12 residues. This sample was taken from a study of T cell changes during pregnancy in multiple sclerosis. Measured with immunoSEQ multiplex PCR; TCRdb has only the in-frame clones, and not every one. The sample consists of under 50,000 clones, 92% of them appearing once. The specimen comprised CD4+ T cells from peripheral blood mononuclear cells, sampled in the first trimester of pregnancy. The V call is TRBV10-3, the J call TRBJ2-6, with no clear D. The clonotype comes from a female donor with multiple sclerosis, enrolled in a pregnancy study. CDR3: CASDSGANVLTF. The CDR3 DNA is TGTGCCAGCGATTCTGGGGCCAACGTCCTGACTTTC.